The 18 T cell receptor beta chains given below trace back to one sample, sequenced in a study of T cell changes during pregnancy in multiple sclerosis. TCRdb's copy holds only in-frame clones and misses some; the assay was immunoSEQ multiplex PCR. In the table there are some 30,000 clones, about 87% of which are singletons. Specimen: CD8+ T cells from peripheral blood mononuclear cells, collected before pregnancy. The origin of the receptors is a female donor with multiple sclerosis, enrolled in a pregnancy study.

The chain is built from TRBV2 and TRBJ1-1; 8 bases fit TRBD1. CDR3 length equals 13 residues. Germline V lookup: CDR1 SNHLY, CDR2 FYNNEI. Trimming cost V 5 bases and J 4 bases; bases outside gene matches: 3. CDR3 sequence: CASSPTGGTEAFF. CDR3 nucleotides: TGTGCCAGCAGTCCAACAGGGGGCACTGAAGCTTTCTTT.

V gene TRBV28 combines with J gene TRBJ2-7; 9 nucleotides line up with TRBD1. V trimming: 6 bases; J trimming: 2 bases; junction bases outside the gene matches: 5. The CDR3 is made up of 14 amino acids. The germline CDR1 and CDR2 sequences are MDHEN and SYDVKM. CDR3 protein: CASSQTGGPYEQYF. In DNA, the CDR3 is TGTGCCAGCAGCCAGACAGGGGGACCCTACGAGCAGTACTTC.

DNA of the CDR3: TGTGCCAGCAGACCGCAGCGCCGGAGCTCCTACAATGAGCAGTTCTTC. Encoded protein: CASRPQRRSSYNEQFF. The chain has TRBV28 and TRBJ2-1; D remains unclear. In germline, CDR1 is MDHEN, CDR2 SYDVKM. This CDR3 region has 16 residues. V was cut by 6 bases and J by 0 bases, with 15 bases left in between.

The CDR3 region is CASSSRGAGTEAFF. In DNA, the CDR3 is TGTGCCAGCAGCTCCCGAGGTGCGGGCACTGAAGCTTTCTTT. The J gene is TRBJ1-1, the V gene TRBV5-4; no clear D gene. Germline CDR1 SGHNT, CDR2 YYREEE (reference sequence). This CDR3 has 14 amino acids. With 3 bases removed from V and 4 bases from J, the gap between germline ends came to 13 bases.

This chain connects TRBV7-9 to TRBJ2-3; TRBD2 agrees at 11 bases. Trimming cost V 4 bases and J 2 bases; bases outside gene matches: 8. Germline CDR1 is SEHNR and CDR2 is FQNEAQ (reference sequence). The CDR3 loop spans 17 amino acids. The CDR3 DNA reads TGTGCCAGCAGCTCCATGCTAGCGGGGGGCAACACAGATACGCAGTATTTT. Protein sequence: CASSSMLAGGNTDTQYF.

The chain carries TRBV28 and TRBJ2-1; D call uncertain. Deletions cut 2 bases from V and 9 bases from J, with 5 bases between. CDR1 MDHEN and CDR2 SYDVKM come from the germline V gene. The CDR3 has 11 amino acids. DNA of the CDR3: TGTGCCAGCAGTTTACTAGGTGAGCAGTTCTTC. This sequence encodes CASSLLGEQFF.

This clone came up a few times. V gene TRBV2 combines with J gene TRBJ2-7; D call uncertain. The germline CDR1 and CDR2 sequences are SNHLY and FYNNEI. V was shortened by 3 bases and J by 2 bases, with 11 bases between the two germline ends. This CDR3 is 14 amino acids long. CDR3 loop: CASSESPGAYEQYF. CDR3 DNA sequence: TGTGCCAGCAGTGAGTCACCCGGAGCCTACGAGCAGTACTTC.

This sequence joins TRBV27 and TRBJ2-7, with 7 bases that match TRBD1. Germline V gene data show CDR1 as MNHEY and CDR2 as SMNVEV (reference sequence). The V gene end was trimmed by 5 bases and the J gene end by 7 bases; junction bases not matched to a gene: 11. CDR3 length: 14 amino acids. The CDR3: CASSLQLGGGEQYF. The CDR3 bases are TGTGCCAGCAGTCTGCAGTTAGGGGGCGGAGAGCAGTACTTC.

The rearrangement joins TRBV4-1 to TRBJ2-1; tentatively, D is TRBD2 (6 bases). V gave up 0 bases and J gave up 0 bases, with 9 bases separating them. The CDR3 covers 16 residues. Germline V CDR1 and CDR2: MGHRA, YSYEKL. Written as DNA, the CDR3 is TGCGCCAGCAGCCAAGAGGCAGCGGGCTCCTACAATGAGCAGTTCTTC. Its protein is CASSQEAAGSYNEQFF.

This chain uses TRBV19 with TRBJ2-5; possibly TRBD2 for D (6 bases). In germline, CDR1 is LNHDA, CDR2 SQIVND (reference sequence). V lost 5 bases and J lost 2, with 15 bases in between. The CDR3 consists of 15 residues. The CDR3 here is CASSATPGLQETQYF. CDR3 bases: TGTGCCAGTAGTGCAACGCCGGGACTGCAAGAGACCCAGTACTTC. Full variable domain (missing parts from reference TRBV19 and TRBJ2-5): DGGITQSPKYLFRKEGQNVTLSCEQNLNHDAMYWYRQDPGQGLRLIYYSQIVNDFQKGDIAEGYSVSREKKESFPLTVTSAQKNPTAFYLCASSATPGLQETQYFGPGTRLLVL.

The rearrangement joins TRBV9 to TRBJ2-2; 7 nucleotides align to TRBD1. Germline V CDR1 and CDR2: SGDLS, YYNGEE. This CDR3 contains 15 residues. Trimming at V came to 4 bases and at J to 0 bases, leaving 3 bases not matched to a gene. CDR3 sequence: CASSTGTANTGELFF. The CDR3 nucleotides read TGTGCCAGCAGCACAGGGACAGCGAACACCGGGGAGCTGTTTTTT.

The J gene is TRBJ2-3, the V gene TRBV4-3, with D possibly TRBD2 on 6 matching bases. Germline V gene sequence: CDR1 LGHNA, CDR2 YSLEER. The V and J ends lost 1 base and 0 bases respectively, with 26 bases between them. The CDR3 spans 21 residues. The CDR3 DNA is TGCGCCAGCAGCCAAGTGGTGGGGAGGAGACAGAAAGGTTCGAGCACAGATACGCAGTATTTT. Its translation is CASSQVVGRRQKGSSTDTQYF.

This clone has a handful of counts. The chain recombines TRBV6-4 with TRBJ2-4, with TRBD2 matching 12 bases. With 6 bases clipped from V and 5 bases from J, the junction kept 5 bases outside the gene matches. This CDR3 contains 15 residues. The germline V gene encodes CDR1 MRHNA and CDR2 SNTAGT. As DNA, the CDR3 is TGTGCCAGCAGCCAGACTAGCGGGAGTGAAAACATTCAGTACTTC. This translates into CASSQTSGSENIQYF.

Here the CDR3 DNA reads TGTGCCACCTCCTTAGCGGGGTACAATGAGCAGTTCTTC. It encodes CATSLAGYNEQFF. The chain is built from TRBV7-3 and TRBJ2-1, with 8 bases identical to TRBD2. With V trimmed by 10 bases and J by 4 bases, 6 bases remained unmatched. The CDR3 extends over 13 amino acids. Germline values: CDR1 SGHTA, CDR2 FQGTGA.

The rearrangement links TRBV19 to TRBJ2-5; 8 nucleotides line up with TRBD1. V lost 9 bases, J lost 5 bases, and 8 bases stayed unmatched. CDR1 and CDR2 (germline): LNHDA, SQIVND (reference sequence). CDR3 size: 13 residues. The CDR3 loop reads CASTDREVETQYF. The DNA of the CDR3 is TGTGCCAGCACGGACAGGGAGGTGGAGACCCAGTACTTC.

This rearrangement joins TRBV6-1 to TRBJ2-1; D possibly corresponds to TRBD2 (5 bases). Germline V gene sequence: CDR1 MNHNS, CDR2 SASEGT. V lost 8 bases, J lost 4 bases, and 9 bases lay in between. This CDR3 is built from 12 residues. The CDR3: CASLSGYNEQFF. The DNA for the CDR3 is TGTGCCAGCCTGAGCGGATACAATGAGCAGTTCTTC.

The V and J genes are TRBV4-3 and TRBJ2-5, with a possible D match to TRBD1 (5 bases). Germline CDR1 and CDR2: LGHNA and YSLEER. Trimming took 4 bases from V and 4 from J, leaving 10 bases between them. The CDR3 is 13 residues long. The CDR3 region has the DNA TGCGCCAGCAGCCGGGGCTTTCTAGAGACCCAGTACTTC. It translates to CASSRGFLETQYF.

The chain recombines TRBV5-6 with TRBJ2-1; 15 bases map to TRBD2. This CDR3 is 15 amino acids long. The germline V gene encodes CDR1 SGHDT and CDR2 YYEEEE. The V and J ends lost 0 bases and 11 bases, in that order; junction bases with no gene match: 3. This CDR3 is CASSLGTSGGAKQFF. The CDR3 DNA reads TGTGCCAGCAGCTTGGGGACTAGCGGGGGGGCGAAGCAGTTCTTC.